The clone carrying this T cell receptor beta chain was seen more than once but under ten times. Building the TCR beta libraries relied on iRepertoire HTBI primers, and CDR3 regions underwent Arm-PCR. TCRdb used MiXCR to reprocess the multiplex PCR reads, holding one entry per CDR3 protein. The table includes 350,000 to 500,000 distinct CDR3 sequences, 21% detected once. This specimen comes from a study of regulatory T cells in long-lasting Graves disease. Time point noted: persistent/refractory GD, antithyroid drugs over 5 years with positive TRAb. Researchers made the TCR library from RNA that was extracted from PBMCs. Sample: peripheral blood mononuclear cells (PBMCs), taken when the disease was refractory, from a patient treated with antithyroid drugs. The receptor was derived from a female donor with Graves disease.

The CDR3 loop reads CSARDRTKGREQYF. CDR3 sequence (DNA): TGCAGTGCTAGAGACCGGACAAAGGGGCGCGAGCAGTACTTC. The rearrangement joins TRBV20-1 to TRBJ2-7; TRBD1 is a possible D gene (5 bases). V lost 0 bases and J lost 6, with 15 bases in between. The CDR3 has 14 residues. CDR1 DFQATT and CDR2 SNEGSKA come from the germline V gene (reference sequence).